This TCR beta chain comes out of a study of CD4 and CD8 cells across lung adenocarcinoma regions. Samples came from patients with localized non-small cell lung adenocarcinoma. A single record per CDR3 protein comes from TCRdb applying MiXCR to the PCR reads. This sample yields around 6,800 distinct CDR3 sequences, of which approximately 49% are seen a single time; around 43% belongs to the top ten. This clonotype was counted at least ten times. Germline V gives CDR1 SGHVS, CDR2 FNYEAQ. Trimming left V 7 bases short and J 5 bases short, with 20 bases between. This CDR3 is built from 15 residues. This chain connects TRBV7-6 to TRBJ2-5; a weak D match, TRBD1 (6 bases). The source is a male donor with lung adenocarcinoma. The CD4 and CD8 labels of this study may be unreliable. The sample comprised CD8+ T cells from the center of a lung tumor. This chain's CDR3 is CASTPRFQGTETQYF. The DNA for the CDR3 is TGTGCCAGCACCCCAAGGTTTCAGGGGACGGAGACCCAGTACTTC. The entire variable domain, with the rest obtained from reference TRBV7-6 and TRBJ2-5, is as follows: GAGVSQSPRYKVTKRGQDVALRCDPISGHVSLYWYRQALGQGPEFLTYFNYEAQQDKSGLPNDRFSAERPEGSISTLTIQRTEQRDSAMYRCASTPRFQGTETQYFGPGTRLLVL.